This entry lists 16 T cell receptor beta chains sequenced from one sample in a study of PD-1 blockade in classical Hodgkin lymphoma. This table comes from immunoSEQ multiplex PCR, and its TCRdb copy is limited to in-frame clones, with some not included. The data hold fewer than 35,000 clones, with approximately 90% observed a single time. Time point indicated: newly diagnosed, previously untreated cHL patient sample. Thawed PBMCs yielded CD4+ T cells through magnetic negative selection. The sequenced sample was CD4+ T cells from blood. The receptors stem from a human donor with classical Hodgkin lymphoma.

This chain joins TRBV11-3 and TRBJ2-4; 8 bases fit TRBD1. CDR3 length: 16 residues. Germline assignment: CDR1 SGHNT and CDR2 YENEEA. V was clipped by 5 bases and J by 0 bases; unmatched bases: 6. The CDR3 nucleotides read TGTGCCAGCAGCCGTCGGGACAGGTTAGCCAAAAACATTCAGTACTTC. Translated: CASSRRDRLAKNIQYF.

The rearrangement links TRBV30 to TRBJ1-5; D might be TRBD1 (5 bases). Looked up from germline, CDR1 is GTSNPN and CDR2 is SVGIG (reference sequence). Trimming pared 0 bases from V and 2 bases from J, leaving 11 bases between. This CDR3 region has 15 residues. In nucleotides, the CDR3 is TGTGCCTGGAGTGTCCAGGGCCTGCGCAATCAGCCCCAGCATTTT. This codes for CAWSVQGLRNQPQHF.

The gene calls are TRBV5-1 and TRBJ2-1, with 8 bases identical to TRBD2. V dropped 7 bases and J dropped 5; count of bases not matched to a gene: 14. The CDR3 is 16 amino acids. Germline V gene sequence: CDR1 SGHRS, CDR2 YFSETQ. The CDR3 here is CASSLLTSARHNEQFF. The CDR3 DNA is TGCGCCAGCTCCCTTCTGACTAGCGCCCGGCACAATGAGCAGTTCTTC.

CDR3 residues: CASSLGDTTSYEQYV. For the CDR3, the DNA is TGCGCCAGCAGCTTGGGGGACACCACGTCATACGAGCAGTACGTC. J is TRBJ2-7 and V is TRBV5-1; possibly TRBD1 for D (6 bases). V lost 0 bases to trimming and J lost 4 bases, with 14 bases between them. Germline loops: CDR1 SGHRS, CDR2 YFSETQ. The CDR3 contains 15 residues.

The chain carries TRBV2 and TRBJ1-3; no clear D gene. The CDR3 is made up of 14 amino acids. CDR1 is SNHLY, CDR2 FYNNEI, per germline. The V and J ends lost 3 bases and 0 bases respectively, with 6 bases between them. CDR3 residues: CASSDSISGNTIYF. CDR3 nucleotide sequence: TGTGCCAGCAGTGATTCAATCTCTGGAAACACCATATATTTT.

This clone was recorded a few times. The J gene is TRBJ2-2, the V gene TRBV7-9; 8 bases are shared with TRBD1. The length of the CDR3 is 15 residues. Unmatched junction bases numbered 8, after V lost 7 bases and J lost 4 bases. The germline V gene encodes CDR1 SEHNR and CDR2 FQNEAQ (reference sequence). CDR3 coding DNA: TGTGCCAGCACATTCTCAGGGGGCGCCACCGGGGAGCTGTTTTTT. Its protein product is CASTFSGGATGELFF. Filled out from reference TRBV7-9 and TRBJ2-2, the complete variable domain reads DTGVSQNPRHKITKRGQNVTFRCDPISEHNRLYWYRQTLGQGPEFLTYFQNEAQLEKSRLLSDRFSAERPKGSFSTLEIQRTEQGDSAMYLCASTFSGGATGELFFGEGSRLTVL.

This clone occurred a few times. J is TRBJ1-1 and V is TRBV19; D is ambiguous. Trimming took 10 bases from V and 1 from J, leaving 10 bases between them. CDR3 length equals 12 residues. Germline V lookup: CDR1 LNHDA, CDR2 SQIVND (reference sequence). For the CDR3, the DNA is TGTGCCACCGGTACGGCGAACACTGAAGCTTTCTTT. It specifies CATGTANTEAFF.

J is TRBJ2-6 and V is TRBV5-1; D unclear. V was trimmed by 5 bases and J by 0 bases, leaving 6 bases between them. The CDR3 covers 14 residues. Germline CDR1 is SGHRS and CDR2 is YFSETQ. CDR3 sequence (DNA): TGCGCCAGCAGTGTCGGCTCTGGGGCCAACGTCCTGACTTTC. Translated: CASSVGSGANVLTF.

The rearrangement joins TRBV9 to TRBJ2-4; weak D call: TRBD1 (6 bases). The CDR3 length is 16 residues. The V and J ends lost 5 bases and 0 bases respectively, with 15 bases between them. Germline V gives CDR1 SGDLS, CDR2 YYNGEE. CDR3 region: CASSGGGALAKNIQYF. The CDR3 nucleotides are TGTGCCAGCAGTGGGGGCGGAGCCTTAGCCAAAAACATTCAGTACTTC.

CDR3 loop: CASTASGSSYNEQFF. CDR3 nucleotide sequence: TGTGCCAGCACCGCTAGCGGGAGCTCGTACAATGAGCAGTTCTTC. The chain couples TRBV9 to TRBJ2-1; 10 bases are shared with TRBD2. CDR1 is SGDLS and CDR2 is YYNGEE in the germline V gene. V lost 6 bases to trimming and J lost 4 bases; unmatched junction nucleotides: 7. The CDR3 covers 15 residues. Together with reference TRBV9 and TRBJ2-1, the CDR3 gives the full variable domain: DSGVTQTPKHLITATGQRVTLRCSPRSGDLSVYWYQQSLDQGLQFLIQYYNGEERAKGNILERFSAQQFPDLHSELNLSSLELGDSALYFCASTASGSSYNEQFFGPGTRLTVL.

V gene TRBV10-3 combines with J gene TRBJ2-1; 13 nucleotides match TRBD2. CDR1 and CDR2 (germline): ENHRY, SYGVKD. This CDR3 contains 15 residues. J was trimmed by 10 bases and V by 9 bases; bases with no gene match: 12. In DNA form, the CDR3 reads TGTGCCATTAGGACTAGCGGGAGCCGGACGGGGGAGCAGTTCTTC. This gives the protein CAIRTSGSRTGEQFF.

This clone occurred once. The V call is TRBV6-5, the J call TRBJ2-3; TRBD2 might be the D (6 bases). The germline V gene has CDR1 MNHEY and CDR2 SVGAGI. CDR3 length: 13 residues. V lost 8 bases and J 6 bases, leaving 15 bases between the germline ends. The CDR3 loop is CASSKPGVDTQYF. The CDR3 bases are TGTGCCAGCTCCAAACCGGGGGTGGATACGCAGTATTTT.

The gene calls are TRBV5-1 and TRBJ2-3; D ambiguous. Trimming removed 4 bases at V and 0 bases at J, with 3 bases between. Germline assignment: CDR1 SGHRS and CDR2 YFSETQ. This CDR3 is built from 12 residues. The CDR3 here is CASSASTDTQYF. CDR3 DNA: TGCGCCAGCAGCGCTAGCACAGATACGCAGTATTTT.

This clone was seen only once. An end of the junction differs from the germline gene, which may be a read error. This chain's CDR3 is CASTVIGAKNIQYF. CDR3 coding DNA: TGTGCCAGCACCGTAATAGGGGCCAAAAACATTCAGTACTTC. The chain uses TRBV9 and TRBJ2-4, with no clear D. The CDR3 length is 14 residues. The germline gives CDR1 SGDLS, CDR2 YYNGEE.

The rearrangement uses TRBV10-3 and TRBJ2-5; 10 bases match TRBD1. The CDR3 covers 13 residues. The V gene's germline CDR1 is ENHRY and CDR2 SYGVKD. Trimming took 6 bases from V and 5 from J; bases not matched to a gene: 3. DNA of the CDR3: TGTGCCATCAGAAAGGGACAGGGGGAGACCCAGTACTTC. Translation: CAIRKGQGETQYF.

J is TRBJ2-5 and V is TRBV11-3; D tentatively fits TRBD1 or TRBD2 (5 bases each). CDR3 length equals 12 residues. Germline CDR1 is SGHNT and CDR2 is YENEEA. The V end was cut by 7 bases, the J end by 4 bases, with 10 bases between. The CDR3 DNA reads TGTGCCAGCACCCGAGGGGCAGAGACCCAGTACTTC. It specifies CASTRGAETQYF.